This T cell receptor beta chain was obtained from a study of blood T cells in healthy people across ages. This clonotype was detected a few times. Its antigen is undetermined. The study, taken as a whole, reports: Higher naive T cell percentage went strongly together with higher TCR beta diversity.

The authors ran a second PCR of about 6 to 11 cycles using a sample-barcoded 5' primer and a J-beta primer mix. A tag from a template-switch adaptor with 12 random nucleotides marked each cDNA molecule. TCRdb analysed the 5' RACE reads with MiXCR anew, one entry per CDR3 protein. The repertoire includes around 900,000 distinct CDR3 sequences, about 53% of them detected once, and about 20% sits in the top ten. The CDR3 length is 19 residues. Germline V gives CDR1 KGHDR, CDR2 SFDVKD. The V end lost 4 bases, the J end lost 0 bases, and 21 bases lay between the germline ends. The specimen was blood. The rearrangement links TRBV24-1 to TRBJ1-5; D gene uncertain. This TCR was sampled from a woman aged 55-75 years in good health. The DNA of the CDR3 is TGTGCCACCAGTGAAGATGGACTTCGGGGAGGCTATAGCAATCAGCCCCAGCATTTT. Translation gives CATSEDGLRGGYSNQPQHF.